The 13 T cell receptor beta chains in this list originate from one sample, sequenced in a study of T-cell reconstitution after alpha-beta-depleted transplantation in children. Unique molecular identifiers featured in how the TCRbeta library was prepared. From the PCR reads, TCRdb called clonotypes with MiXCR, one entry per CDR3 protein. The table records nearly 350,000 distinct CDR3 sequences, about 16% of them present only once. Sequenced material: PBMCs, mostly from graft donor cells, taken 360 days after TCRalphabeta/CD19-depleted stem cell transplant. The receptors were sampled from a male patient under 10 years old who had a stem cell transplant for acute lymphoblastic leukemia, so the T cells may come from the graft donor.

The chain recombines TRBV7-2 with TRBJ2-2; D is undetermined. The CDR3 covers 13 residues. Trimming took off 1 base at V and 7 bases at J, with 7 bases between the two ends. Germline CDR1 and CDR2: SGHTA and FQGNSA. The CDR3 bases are TGTGCCAGCAGCTTAGAAAGGGTCGGGGAGCTGTTTTTT. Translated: CASSLERVGELFF.

Here the CDR3 reads CASSLDNGRAYNEQFF. DNA for the CDR3: TGTGCCAGCAGCTTAGATAACGGGAGGGCCTACAATGAGCAGTTCTTC. The chain joins TRBV11-2 to TRBJ2-1, with 8 bases that match TRBD2. The CDR3 sequence is 16 residues long. Per germline, CDR1 SGHAT and CDR2 FQNNGV. The ends lost 0 bases at V and 2 bases at J; junction bases unmatched: 3.

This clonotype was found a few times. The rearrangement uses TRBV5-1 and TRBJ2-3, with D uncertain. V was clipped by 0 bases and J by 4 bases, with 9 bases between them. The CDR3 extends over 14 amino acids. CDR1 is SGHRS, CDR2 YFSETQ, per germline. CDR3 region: CASSLAHLADTQYF. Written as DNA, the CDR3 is TGCGCCAGCAGCTTGGCCCATCTAGCAGATACGCAGTATTTT.

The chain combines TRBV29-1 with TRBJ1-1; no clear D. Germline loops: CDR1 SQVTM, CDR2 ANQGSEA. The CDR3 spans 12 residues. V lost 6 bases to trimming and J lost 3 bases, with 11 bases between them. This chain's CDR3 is CSVVGWDTEAFF. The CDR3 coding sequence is TGCAGCGTGGTCGGATGGGACACTGAAGCTTTCTTT.

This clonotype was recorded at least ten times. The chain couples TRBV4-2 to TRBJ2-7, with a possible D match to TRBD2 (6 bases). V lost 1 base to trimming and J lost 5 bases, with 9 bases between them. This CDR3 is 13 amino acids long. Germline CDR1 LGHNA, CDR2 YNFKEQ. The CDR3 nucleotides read TGTGCCAGCAGCCAAGGGGGGGTCCACGAGCAGTACTTC. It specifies CASSQGGVHEQYF.

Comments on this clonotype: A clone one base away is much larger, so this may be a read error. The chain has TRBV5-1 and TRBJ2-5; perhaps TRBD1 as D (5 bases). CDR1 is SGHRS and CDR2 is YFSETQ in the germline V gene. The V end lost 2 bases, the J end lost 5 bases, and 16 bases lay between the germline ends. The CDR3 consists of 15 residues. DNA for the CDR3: TGCGCCAGCAGCTTCCAGCAGGGAAGTGGGGAGACCCAGTACTTC. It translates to CASSFQQGSGETQYF.

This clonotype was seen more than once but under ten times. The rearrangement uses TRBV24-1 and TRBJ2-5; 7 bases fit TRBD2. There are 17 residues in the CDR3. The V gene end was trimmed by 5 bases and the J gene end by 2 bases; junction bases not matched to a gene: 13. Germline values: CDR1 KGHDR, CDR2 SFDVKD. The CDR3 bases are TGTGCCACCAGTGCCCTCACGTCCCGCGGGAGTCAAGAGACCCAGTACTTC. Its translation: CATSALTSRGSQETQYF.

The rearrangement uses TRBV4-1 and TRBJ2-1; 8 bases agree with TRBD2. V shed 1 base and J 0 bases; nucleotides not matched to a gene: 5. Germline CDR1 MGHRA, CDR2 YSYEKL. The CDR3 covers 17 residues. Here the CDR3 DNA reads TGCGCCAGCAGCCAAGTCCGGGGGGGGAGCTCCTACAATGAGCAGTTCTTC. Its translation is CASSQVRGGSSYNEQFF.

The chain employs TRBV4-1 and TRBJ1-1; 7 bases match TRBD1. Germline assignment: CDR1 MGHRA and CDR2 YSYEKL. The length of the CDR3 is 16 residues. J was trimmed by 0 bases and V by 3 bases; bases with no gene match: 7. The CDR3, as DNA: TGCGCCAGCAGCCAGGCCACGACAGGGATGAACACTGAAGCTTTCTTT. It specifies CASSQATTGMNTEAFF.

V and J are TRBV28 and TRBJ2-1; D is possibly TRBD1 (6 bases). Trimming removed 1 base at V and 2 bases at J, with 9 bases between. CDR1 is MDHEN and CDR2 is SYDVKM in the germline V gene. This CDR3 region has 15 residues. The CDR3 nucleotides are TGTGCCAGCAGTTTATTATGGACAGCCTACAATGAGCAGTTCTTC. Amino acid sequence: CASSLLWTAYNEQFF.

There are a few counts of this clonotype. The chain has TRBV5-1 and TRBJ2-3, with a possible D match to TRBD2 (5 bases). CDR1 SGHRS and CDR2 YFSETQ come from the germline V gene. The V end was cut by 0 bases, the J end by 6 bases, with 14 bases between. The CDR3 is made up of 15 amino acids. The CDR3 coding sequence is TGCGCCAGCAGCTTGGGTGGACTGTTGATGGATACGCAGTATTTT. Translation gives CASSLGGLLMDTQYF.

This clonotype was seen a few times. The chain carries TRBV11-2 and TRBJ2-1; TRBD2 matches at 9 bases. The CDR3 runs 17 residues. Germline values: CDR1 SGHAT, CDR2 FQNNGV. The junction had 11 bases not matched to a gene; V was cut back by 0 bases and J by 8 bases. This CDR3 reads CASSLDSAGGLGDEQFF. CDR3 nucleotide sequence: TGTGCCAGCAGCTTAGATTCGGCGGGAGGGCTAGGGGATGAGCAGTTCTTC.

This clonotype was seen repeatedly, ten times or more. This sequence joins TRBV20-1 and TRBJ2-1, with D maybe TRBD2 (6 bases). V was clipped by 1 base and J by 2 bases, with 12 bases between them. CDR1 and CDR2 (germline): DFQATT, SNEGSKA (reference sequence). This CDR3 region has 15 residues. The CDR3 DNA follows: TGCAGTGCTAGAGCCCTAGCGCAAACCTACAATGAGCAGTTCTTC. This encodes CSARALAQTYNEQFF.